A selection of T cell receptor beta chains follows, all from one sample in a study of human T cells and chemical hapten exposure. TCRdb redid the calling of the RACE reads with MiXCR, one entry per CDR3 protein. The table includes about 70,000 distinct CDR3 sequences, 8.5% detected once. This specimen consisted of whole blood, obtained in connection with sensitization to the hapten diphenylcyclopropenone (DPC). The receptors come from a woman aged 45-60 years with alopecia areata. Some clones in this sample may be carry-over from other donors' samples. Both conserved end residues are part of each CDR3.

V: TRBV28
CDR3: CASSLLRSAGIFHEQYF

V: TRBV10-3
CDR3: CAISPTGNSGNTIYF

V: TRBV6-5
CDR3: CASSYGQPGRDEQFF

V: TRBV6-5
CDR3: CASSGQGQETQYF

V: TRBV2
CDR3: CASSGRGYTGELFF

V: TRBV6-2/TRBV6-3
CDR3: CASSYRGASYNEQFF

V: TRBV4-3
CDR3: CASSQDRGFNEKLFF

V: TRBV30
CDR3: CAWSSGPSYEQYF

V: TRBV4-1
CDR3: CASRPSGGAYEQYF

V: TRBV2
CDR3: CASSVNTEAFF

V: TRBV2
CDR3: CASSSGTSGRKLSTDTQYF

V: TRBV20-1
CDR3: CSARDRREPGETQYF

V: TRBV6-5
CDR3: CASSYSRGGTYGYTF

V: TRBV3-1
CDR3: CASSPRQGNEKLFF

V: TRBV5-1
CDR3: CASRQQGIDGYTF

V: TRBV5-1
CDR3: CASSLAGDATNEKLFF

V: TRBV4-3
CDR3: CASSQESSGELFF

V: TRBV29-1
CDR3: CSVVPGPGYEQYF

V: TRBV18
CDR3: CASSPDGTNNSPLHF

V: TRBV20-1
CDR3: CSAPRRDRVIPGTQYF

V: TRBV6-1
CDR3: CASSEVGGQGVFEEQYF

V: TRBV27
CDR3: CASSFSGMGNTIYF

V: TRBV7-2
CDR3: CASSGQPPEQFF

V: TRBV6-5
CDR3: CAIGSHPTDTQYF

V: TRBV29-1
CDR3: CSVRGADTQYF

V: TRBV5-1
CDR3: CASSLGQPPYEQYF

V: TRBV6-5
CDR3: CASRGTGNTIYF

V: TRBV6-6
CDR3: CASSFVTEGEKLFF

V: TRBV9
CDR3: CASSVEGGPDTQYF

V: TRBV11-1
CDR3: CASSFAGNNSPLHF

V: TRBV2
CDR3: CASSDGGVPLTNEKLFF

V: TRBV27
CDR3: CASRPGRANEKLFF

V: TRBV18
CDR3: CASSQLGTSGEGEQFF

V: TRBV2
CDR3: CASSDGPRADATNEKLFF

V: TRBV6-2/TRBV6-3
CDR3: CASKRDQNTEAFF

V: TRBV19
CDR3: CASSIGGDTQYF

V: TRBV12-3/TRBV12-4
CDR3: CASSNGQTEFF

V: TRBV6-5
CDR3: CASSYAGANVLTF

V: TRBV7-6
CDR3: CASSLDSGYEAFF

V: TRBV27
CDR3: CASSFGSPNQPQHF

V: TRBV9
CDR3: CASSSGTGGYGYTF

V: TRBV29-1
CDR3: CSVIPTGSPFSLNTEAFF

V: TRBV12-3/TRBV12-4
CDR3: CASSTGGGYQPQHF

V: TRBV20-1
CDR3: CSARGDLISDTQYF

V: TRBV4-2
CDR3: CASSQTGTGGDQPQHF

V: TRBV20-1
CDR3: CSARQQGNTEAFF